A selection of T cell receptor beta chains follows, all from one sample in a study of OX40 agonist ivuxolimab in advanced cancers. Produced via immunoSEQ multiplex PCR; TCRdb's table is partial and in-frame only. The data hold about 98,000 clones, with 87% observed a single time. Sequencing was performed on CD4+ or CD8+ T cells sorted from blood, taken in a trial of the OX40 agonist ivuxolimab. All receptors derive from an adult with an advanced solid tumor such as melanoma, head and neck, liver or kidney cancer. Both conserved end residues are part of each CDR3. D genes are given only for firm matches. Clone size is not always given. Where it is, it says once, few, many or a class for expanded clones.

v_call,clone_size,j_call,d_call,cdr3_aa,cdr3_nt
TRBV7-2,once,TRBJ1-1,-,CASDGTPNTEAFF,TGTGCCAGTGACGGGACACCGAACACTGAAGCTTTCTTT
TRBV6-1,-,TRBJ1-4,-,CATSRVANEKLFF,TGTGCCACATCACGGGTTGCTAATGAAAAACTGTTTTTT
TRBV5-1,-,TRBJ1-4,-,CASKSWGQANEKLFF,TGCGCCAGCAAGTCGTGGGGACAAGCTAATGAAAAACTGTTTTTT
TRBV6-6,-,TRBJ2-1,-,CASRPGEAYNEQFF,TGTGCCAGCAGACCAGGGGAGGCCTACAATGAGCAGTTCTTC
TRBV19,-,TRBJ1-2,TRBD1,CASSPGQGYGYTF,TGTGCCAGTAGTCCGGGACAGGGCTATGGCTACACCTTC
TRBV18,few,TRBJ1-1,-,CASSNHAGGANTEAFF,TGTGCCAGCTCTAACCACGCCGGGGGGGCGAACACTGAAGCTTTCTTT
TRBV29-1,-,TRBJ1-4,TRBD1,CSVAPDRGGEKLFF,TGCAGCGTTGCCCCGGACAGGGGCGGGGAAAAACTGTTTTTT
TRBV7-7,-,TRBJ2-7,-,CASSIGASYNYEQYF,TGTGCTAGCAGCATAGGGGCCTCGTACAACTACGAGCAGTACTTC
TRBV27,-,TRBJ1-1,TRBD1,CASSDRDSDTEAFF,TGTGCCAGCAGCGACCGGGACAGTGACACTGAAGCTTTCTTT
TRBV10-3,-,TRBJ2-7,-,CAIRGGTVEQYF,TGTGCCATCAGGGGGGGAACTGTCGAGCAGTACTTC
TRBV6-6,-,TRBJ2-1,-,CASSFRLDYNEQFF,TGTGCCAGCAGTTTCAGACTTGACTACAATGAGCAGTTCTTC
TRBV7-3,-,TRBJ2-7,-,CASSSTGREQYF,TGTGCCAGCAGCTCGACAGGGAGGGAGCAGTACTTC
TRBV11-2,-,TRBJ1-4,-,CASRYSGEEKLFF,TGTGCCAGCCGTTATTCGGGCGAAGAAAAACTGTTTTTT
TRBV2,-,TRBJ2-3,-,CASSSSARTDTQYF,TGTGCCAGCTCCTCTAGCGCCCGAACAGATACGCAGTATTTT
TRBV5-4,-,TRBJ2-1,-,CASSVTGTLNEQFF,TGTGCCAGCAGCGTCACCGGGACCCTAAATGAGCAGTTCTTC
TRBV28,-,TRBJ1-4,-,CASLRTALGGKLFF,TGTGCCAGTCTCAGGACCGCCTTGGGGGGAAAACTGTTTTTT
TRBV7-3,-,TRBJ2-7,TRBD2,CASSPSLAGGSYEQYF,TGTGCCAGCAGCCCCTCCCTAGCGGGGGGCTCCTACGAGCAGTACTTC
TRBV7-3,-,TRBJ2-1,TRBD2,CASSLVSGGAGNEQFF,TGTGCCAGCAGCTTAGTGAGCGGGGGGGCTGGCAATGAGCAGTTCTTC
TRBV11-2,-,TRBJ1-5,-,CASSLHVGDQPQHF,TGTGCCAGCAGCTTGCACGTCGGAGATCAGCCCCAGCATTTT
TRBV5-6,-,TRBJ2-3,-,CASRGFSSTDTQYF,TGTGCCAGCAGGGGGTTTTCCTCCACAGATACGCAGTATTTT
TRBV6-1,-,TRBJ2-5,-,CASSNSGTTQETQYF,TGTGCCAGCAGTAATTCCGGGACAACGCAAGAGACCCAGTACTTC
TRBV6-5,-,TRBJ2-7,TRBD2,CASSRGVPPLEQYF,TGTGCCAGCAGTCGGGGGGTTCCCCCCCTCGAGCAGTACTTC
TRBV2,-,TRBJ2-1,-,CASSVTSSYNEQFF,TGTGCCAGCAGTGTGACTAGCTCCTACAATGAGCAGTTCTTC
TRBV14,-,TRBJ2-5,TRBD1,CASSHQGASQETQYF,TGTGCCAGCAGCCACCAGGGGGCCTCACAAGAGACCCAGTACTTC
TRBV11-2,-,TRBJ1-1,-,CASSLLANTEAFF,TGTGCCAGCAGCCTTCTCGCGAACACTGAAGCTTTCTTT
TRBV9,-,TRBJ2-3,TRBD1,CASSLGDRVYHTQYF,TGTGCCAGCAGTCTAGGGGACAGGGTTTACCATACGCAGTATTTT
TRBV7-2,-,TRBJ2-1,TRBD1,CASSLGQENEQFF,TGTGCCAGCAGCCTGGGACAGGAAAATGAGCAGTTCTTC
TRBV6-6,once,TRBJ2-3,-,CASSSGADTQYF,TGTGCCAGCAGTTCGGGGGCTGATACGCAGTATTTT
TRBV4-2,-,TRBJ1-1,-,CASSLQAGSEGTEAFF,TGTGCCAGCAGCCTCCAGGCGGGAAGTGAGGGCACTGAAGCTTTCTTT
TRBV5-1,-,TRBJ2-5,-,CASSRTTSDQETQYF,TGCGCCAGCAGCAGGACGACTAGTGACCAAGAGACCCAGTACTTC
TRBV4-2,-,TRBJ1-1,TRBD1,CASRQPDRVNTEAFF,TGTGCCAGCAGACAACCGGACAGGGTGAACACTGAAGCTTTCTTT
TRBV5-4,-,TRBJ2-2,TRBD1,CASSPGQGAVVGELFF,TGTGCCAGCAGCCCAGGACAGGGGGCGGTAGTAGGGGAGCTGTTTTTT
TRBV27,-,TRBJ2-3,-,CASSLRGVDTQYF,TGTGCCAGCAGCCTTCGGGGAGTTGATACGCAGTATTTT
TRBV5-5,-,TRBJ2-7,TRBD1,CASSFTDRVYEQYF,TGTGCCAGCAGCTTTACGGACAGGGTTTACGAGCAGTACTTC
TRBV29-1,-,TRBJ2-2,-,CSGVETGELFF,TGCAGCGGAGTGGAAACCGGGGAGCTGTTTTTT
TRBV7-6,-,TRBJ1-6,-,CASSPWGSPLHF,TGTGCCAGCAGCCCCTGGGGTTCACCCCTCCACTTT
TRBV28,-,TRBJ1-2,-,CASSLVQGYGYTF,TGTGCCAGCAGTTTAGTACAGGGTTATGGCTACACCTTC
TRBV19,-,TRBJ1-2,-,CASATGNYGYTF,TGTGCCAGTGCAACAGGGAACTATGGCTACACCTTC
TRBV10-3,few,TRBJ2-7,TRBD2,CAISDGTSGGGSYEQYF,TGTGCCATCAGTGACGGGACTAGCGGGGGGGGATCCTACGAGCAGTACTTC
TRBV18,-,TRBJ2-3,-,CASYHLDRSTDTQYF,TGTGCCAGCTATCATTTGGACAGAAGCACAGATACGCAGTATTTT
TRBV4-1,-,TRBJ2-7,-,CASSQAPRGVGEQYF,TGCGCCAGCAGCCAAGCGCCGAGGGGGGTCGGCGAGCAGTACTTC
TRBV18,once,TRBJ1-4,TRBD1,CASSRSRDSYEKLFF,TGTGCCAGCTCTCGATCCCGGGACAGCTATGAAAAACTGTTTTTT
TRBV2,-,TRBJ1-5,TRBD1,CASSVDRVLGNQPQHF,TGTGCCAGCAGTGTGGACAGGGTGTTGGGCAATCAGCCCCAGCATTTT
TRBV6-5,few,TRBJ1-3,-,CASSYSSGSGNTIYF,TGTGCCAGCAGTTACTCGAGCGGCTCTGGAAACACCATATATTTT
TRBV9,-,TRBJ1-4,TRBD1,CASSVRQGDNEKLFF,TGTGCCAGCAGCGTAAGACAGGGGGATAATGAAAAACTGTTTTTT
TRBV6-1,-,TRBJ2-4,-,CASRGPENIQYF,TGTGCCAGCAGGGGGCCCGAGAACATTCAGTACTTC
TRBV25-1,-,TRBJ2-3,-,CASSEPAKTQYF,TGTGCCAGCAGTGAGCCCGCGAAGACGCAGTATTTT
TRBV2,-,TRBJ1-5,-,CASVRTANQPQHF,TGTGCCAGCGTCCGGACAGCTAATCAGCCCCAGCATTTT
TRBV15,-,TRBJ1-2,TRBD1,CATSRGEGALHGYTF,TGTGCCACCAGCAGAGGGGAGGGGGCGCTCCATGGCTACACCTTC
TRBV28,-,TRBJ2-7,-,CASRDSTWDYEQYF,TGTGCCAGCAGAGACTCGACGTGGGACTACGAGCAGTACTTC
TRBV27,once,TRBJ1-6,-,CASRHRETWSPLHF,TGTGCCAGTAGACACAGGGAAACTTGGTCACCCCTCCACTTT
TRBV5-6,-,TRBJ2-7,-,CASSKVGTSSYEQYF,TGTGCCAGCAGTAAGGTGGGGACAAGCTCCTACGAGCAGTACTTC
TRBV6-5,few,TRBJ1-6,-,CASSYRDNSPLHF,TGTGCCAGCAGTTACAGGGATAATTCACCCCTCCACTTT
TRBV28,few,TRBJ1-1,-,CASSLTGFTEAFF,TGTGCCAGCAGTCTTACAGGGTTCACTGAAGCTTTCTTT
TRBV18,-,TRBJ1-2,TRBD1,CASSPYLTGEGYTF,TGTGCCAGCTCACCTTACTTGACAGGGGAAGGCTACACCTTC
TRBV2,once,TRBJ1-1,TRBD1,CASSTRTGATEAFF,TGTGCCAGCAGCACTAGGACAGGGGCCACTGAAGCTTTCTTT
TRBV18,once,TRBJ2-3,-,CASSPNRVHTDTQYF,TGTGCCAGCTCACCAAACAGGGTTCACACAGATACGCAGTATTTT
TRBV6-5,-,TRBJ1-2,-,CASNPPGLDGYTF,TGTGCCAGCAACCCCCCAGGGTTGGATGGCTACACCTTC
TRBV29-1,-,TRBJ2-3,-,CSVRQGGPDTQYF,TGCAGCGTAAGACAGGGAGGCCCAGATACGCAGTATTTT
TRBV5-5,few,TRBJ2-5,TRBD2,CASSLVAGGIETQYF,TGTGCCAGCAGCTTGGTGGCGGGGGGGATAGAGACCCAGTACTTC